The present T cell receptor beta chain was sequenced within a study of shared clonotypes between healthy human individuals. CDR1 WNHNN and CDR2 SYGVQD come from the germline V gene (reference sequence). Trimming removed 2 bases at V and 2 bases at J, with 15 bases between. There are 16 residues in the CDR3. Sequencing was performed with immunoSEQ multiplex PCR; in TCRdb, only in-frame clones are kept and a portion is missing. The sample contains approximately 2,000,000 clones, 85% to 95% of which appear only once. The rearrangement uses TRBV10-1 and TRBJ2-5, with a possible D match to TRBD2 (5 bases). The clonotype was recovered from a man in his late teens or twenties in good health. Some clones in this sample may be carry-over from other donors' samples. The sequencing sample was made of naive CD4+ T cells from PBMCs. Subset given: CD45RA+ positively selected. CDR3 residues: CASSEPTRRKQETQYF. The CDR3 coding sequence is TGCGCCAGCAGTGAGCCGACGCGGAGGAAACAAGAGACCCAGTACTTC.